A selection of T cell receptor beta chains follows, all from one sample in a study of cytomegalovirus exposure and HLA in healthy donors. Libraries were prepared by immunoSEQ multiplex PCR; TCRdb keeps only in-frame clonotypes and omits some of them. Among around 200,000 clones listed, around 80% were seen once. The specimen was PBMCs. The receptors stem from a middle-aged man in good health and CMV-seropositive. CDR3s include the opening cysteine and the closing phenylalanine or tryptophan. A D gene is named only where the DNA matches it firmly. Rows give clone size only sometimes, using once, few, many, or a class for an expanded clone.

abundance	len	j_gene	d_gene	v_gene	CDR3nt	CDR3aa
once	17	TRBJ2-2	-	TRBV7-2	TGTGCCAGCAGCCTCCAGGGGATCCTCTTGAACACCGGGGAGCTGTTTTTT	CASSLQGILLNTGELFF
few	14	TRBJ1-5	TRBD1	TRBV30	TGTGCCTGGAGTGTACAGGGGGACCATCAGCCCCAGCATTTT	CAWSVQGDHQPQHF
-	13	TRBJ2-7	-	TRBV13	TGTGCCAGCAGCCCCCCGGGGGAAGACGAGCAGTACTTC	CASSPPGEDEQYF
-	17	TRBJ2-1	TRBD2	TRBV7-2	TGTGCCAGCAGCCCCCGGCGGACTAGCGGGAGAGGCAATGAGCAGTTCTTC	CASSPRRTSGRGNEQFF
few	13	TRBJ2-1	-	TRBV7-9	TGTGCCAGCATTCGGCAGGCATTCAATGAGCAGTTCTTC	CASIRQAFNEQFF
-	16	TRBJ2-5	TRBD2	TRBV2	TGTGCCAGCAGTAGAGACAGCGGGAGGGCCCAAGAGACCCAGTACTTC	CASSRDSGRAQETQYF
-	15	TRBJ1-5	TRBD1	TRBV4-2	TGTGCCAGCAGCCAGGAGGACAGGGGCAATCAGCCCCAGCATTTT	CASSQEDRGNQPQHF
once	15	TRBJ2-2	-	TRBV6-5	TGTGCCAGCAGACCCGGACTCACGAACACCGGGGAGCTGTTTTTT	CASRPGLTNTGELFF
-	14	TRBJ2-7	TRBD1	TRBV10-2	TGCGCCAGCAGTGAAACAGGGGGCTTCTACGAGCAGTACTTC	CASSETGGFYEQYF
-	17	TRBJ2-2	TRBD1	TRBV5-1	TGCGCCAGCAGCTCTGCTACAGGGGCCTCGAACACCGGGGAGCTGTTTTTT	CASSSATGASNTGELFF
-	14	TRBJ2-5	-	TRBV5-5	TGTGCCAGCAGCTTTGGAGGGACCGGAGAGACCCAGTACTTC	CASSFGGTGETQYF
-	17	TRBJ2-3	TRBD1	TRBV27	TGTGCCAGCAGTCGCTTACCAGGGACAGACTACACAGATACGCAGTATTTT	CASSRLPGTDYTDTQYF
once	14	TRBJ2-3	-	TRBV7-6	TGTGCCAGCAGCCCGGACACCCACGGAGATACGCAGTATTTT	CASSPDTHGDTQYF
-	13	TRBJ1-5	-	TRBV19	TGTGCCAGTAGTACGTATCTCTATCAGCCCCAGCATTTT	CASSTYLYQPQHF
medium-sized	14	TRBJ1-1	TRBD1	TRBV27	TGTGCCAGCAGGGGACAGGGGGGTTTGACTGAAGCTTTCTTT	CASRGQGGLTEAFF
-	15	TRBJ1-5	-	TRBV30	TGTGCCTGGAGTTCGGGGGTGATTAGCAATCAGCCCCAGCATTTT	CAWSSGVISNQPQHF
-	13	TRBJ2-7	-	TRBV25-1	TGTGCCAGCAGCGGCCCGGGGTATAGCGAGCAGTACTTC	CASSGPGYSEQYF
few	13	TRBJ2-1	TRBD2	TRBV9	TGTGCCAGCAGCTCGGGGGGGAGGGATGAGCAGTTCTTC	CASSSGGRDEQFF
-	17	TRBJ2-5	TRBD2	TRBV11-1	TGTGCCAGCAGCCGTGGACTAGCGGGGAGGGCGACAGAGACCCAGTACTTC	CASSRGLAGRATETQYF
-	16	TRBJ1-1	-	TRBV6-6	TGTGCCAGCAGTTACGGGGTCGGGGGGAGGAACACTGAAGCTTTCTTT	CASSYGVGGRNTEAFF
-	14	TRBJ1-2	-	TRBV7-9	TGTTCCAGCAGCTTAGTGGAGGGGTTCTATGGCTACACCTTC	CSSSLVEGFYGYTF
-	14	TRBJ1-3	-	TRBV6-1	TGTGCCAGCAGTGAATTGAGCTCTGGAAACACCATATATTTT	CASSELSSGNTIYF
-	16	TRBJ1-5	-	TRBV6-1	TGTGCCAGCAGTGAACATGGAGGGGAGGGAGATCAGCCCCAGCATTTT	CASSEHGGEGDQPQHF
-	18	TRBJ1-3	-	TRBV21-1	TGTGCCAGCAGCAAAGCGCGGTGGGACACTCCGGTCGGAAACACCATATATTTT	CASSKARWDTPVGNTIYF
-	16	TRBJ1-3	-	TRBV6-5	TGTGCCAGCAGTTACTCGAGGACAACTTCTGGAAACACCATATATTTT	CASSYSRTTSGNTIYF
-	15	TRBJ2-2	-	TRBV5-6	TGTGCCAGCAGCTTGACGGGAGAGGGCACCGGGGAGCTGTTTTTT	CASSLTGEGTGELFF
-	13	TRBJ1-2	-	TRBV7-8	TGTGCCAGCAGCTTACCGAGGGCCTATGGCTACACCTTC	CASSLPRAYGYTF
-	13	TRBJ1-4	TRBD1	TRBV6-1	TGTGCCAGCAGTGACCGACAGGGCGGAAAACTGTTTTTT	CASSDRQGGKLFF
-	15	TRBJ1-2	-	TRBV6-5	TGTGCCAGCAGCGAATCCTCCGCAGGGCTCTATGGCTACACCTTC	CASSESSAGLYGYTF
-	16	TRBJ2-1	TRBD2	TRBV9	TGTGCCAGCAGCGTACGGGCTAGCGGGATATCCGGTGAGCAGTTCTTC	CASSVRASGISGEQFF
-	17	TRBJ1-2	-	TRBV5-1	TGCGCCAGCAGCTTGGAGGGAGGAGGATGGATTAGCTATGGCTACACCTTC	CASSLEGGGWISYGYTF
-	14	TRBJ2-1	-	TRBV4-1	TGCGCCAGCAGCCAAACGGGGGCGGGGAGGGGGGAGTTCTTC	CASSQTGAGRGEFF
-	13	TRBJ2-5	TRBD1	TRBV6-1	TGTGCCAGCAGACAGGGGGCGCGGGAGACCCAGTACTTC	CASRQGARETQYF
-	15	TRBJ2-1	TRBD2	TRBV14	TGTGCCAGCAGCCAAGAACAAGCGGGAGCTTTAGAGCAGTTCTTC	CASSQEQAGALEQFF
-	17	TRBJ2-5	TRBD2	TRBV7-9	TGTGCCAGCAGCCCCACCTTAGCGGGAGGGTACCAAGAGACCCAGTACTTC	CASSPTLAGGYQETQYF
few	15	TRBJ2-2	-	TRBV25-1	TGTGCCAGCAGTTCGACACCGATGGGCGTCGGGGAGCTGTTTTTT	CASSSTPMGVGELFF
-	10	TRBJ2-3	-	TRBV29-1	TGCAGCTTAATCACAGATACGCAGTATTTT	CSLITDTQYF
-	15	TRBJ2-2	TRBD1	TRBV5-6	TGTGCCAGCAGCTTCCAGGACAGGGAAACCGGGGAGCTGTTTTTT	CASSFQDRETGELFF
-	12	TRBJ2-5	-	TRBV7-7	TGTGCCAGCAGCTCGGACCAAGAGACCCAGTACTTC	CASSSDQETQYF
-	16	TRBJ2-7	TRBD2	TRBV15	TGTGCCACCAGCAGAGATGACGAAGCGGGGACCTACGAGCAGTACTTC	CATSRDDEAGTYEQYF
once	16	TRBJ2-7	TRBD2	TRBV23-1	TGCGCCAGCAGTCACCCCCACCGGACTAGCGAGTACGAGCAGTACTTC	CASSHPHRTSEYEQYF
-	12	TRBJ1-2	-	TRBV5-4	TGTGCCAGCAGCTGGGGCACGGGCGGCTACACCTTC	CASSWGTGGYTF
-	15	TRBJ2-5	TRBD2	TRBV7-7	TGTGCTAGCAGCTTTAGTAGCGGGAGGGGGGAGACCCAGTACTTC	CASSFSSGRGETQYF
-	14	TRBJ1-5	-	TRBV19	TGTGCCAGTAGCCTACAGGGTAGCAATCAGCCCCAGCATTTT	CASSLQGSNQPQHF
few	14	TRBJ1-1	-	TRBV4-2	TGTGCCAGCAGCCTTCGGACAGCGAACACTGAAGCTTTCTTT	CASSLRTANTEAFF
-	21	TRBJ2-3	TRBD2	TRBV5-1	TGCGCCAGCAGCTCTTGGACTAGCGGGAGGGACGTCCCCCATAGCACAGATACGCAGTATTTT	CASSSWTSGRDVPHSTDTQYF
-	16	TRBJ2-7	TRBD2	TRBV7-2	TGTGCCAGCAGCTTAGGAGGAAGCGGGAGGGCTTACGAGCAGTACTTC	CASSLGGSGRAYEQYF
-	16	TRBJ1-3	TRBD1	TRBV12-5	TGTGCTAGTGGCCCCCCCGGGACAGGGATGGGAAACACCATATATTTT	CASGPPGTGMGNTIYF
-	14	TRBJ1-2	TRBD1	TRBV6-5	TGTGCCAGCCGGACCGGGACAGGGCATAATGGCTACACCTTC	CASRTGTGHNGYTF
-	11	TRBJ2-7	TRBD1	TRBV5-6	TGTGCCAGCAGCTTGACCACGGGACAGATTTTC	CASSLTTGQIF
-	15	TRBJ2-5	TRBD1	TRBV6-6	TGTGCCAGCAGTTTGGGACAGGCATTAAAAGAGACCCAGTACTTC	CASSLGQALKETQYF
-	16	TRBJ2-1	-	TRBV9	TGTGCCAGCAGCCCCAGGGTAGCGGAAACATACAATGAGCAGTTCTTC	CASSPRVAETYNEQFF
-	14	TRBJ1-2	TRBD1	TRBV19	TGTGCCAGTAGGGGGACAGGGGTAAGATATGGCTACACCTTC	CASRGTGVRYGYTF
-	15	TRBJ2-5	TRBD2	TRBV6-6	TGTGCCAGCAGTCGTCCGGCTAGCGGGAGAGAGACCCAGTACTTC	CASSRPASGRETQYF
-	15	TRBJ2-2	TRBD1	TRBV5-1	TGCGCCAGCAGGGACCGACAGGGGAACACCGGGGAGCTGTTTTTT	CASRDRQGNTGELFF
few	14	TRBJ2-3	TRBD1	TRBV7-6	TGTGCCAGCAGCTATGGACAGGGGACAGATACGCAGTATTTT	CASSYGQGTDTQYF
many	13	TRBJ1-1	-	TRBV7-9	TGTGCCAGCAGCTTAGGTACCAGGGCTGAAGCTTTCTTT	CASSLGTRAEAFF
few	16	TRBJ1-5	TRBD1	TRBV29-1	TGCAGCGTTGAGACAGGGGGGGGTGGAATCAATCAGCCCCAGCATTTT	CSVETGGGGINQPQHF
-	14	TRBJ2-1	TRBD2	TRBV6-5	TGTGCCAGCCGGGAGCTAGCGGGAGTGGATGAGCAGTTCTTC	CASRELAGVDEQFF